These T cell receptor beta chains were read from a single sample in a study of shared clonotypes between healthy human individuals. Assay: immunoSEQ multiplex PCR; the TCRdb copy retains only in-frame clones and omits some. The sample has about a million clones; approximately 80% are singletons. Material for sequencing was memory CD4+ T cells sorted from blood. The receptors derive from a man younger than 30 in good health. CDR3s include the opening cysteine and the closing phenylalanine or tryptophan. Fields, in order: D gene, clone size, V gene, J gene, CDR3 protein, CDR3 DNA. A D gene is named only where the DNA matches it firmly. The listing skips clone size in some rows; elsewhere it reads once, few, many or a size class.

D: TRBD1
size: few
V: TRBV2
J: TRBJ1-4
CDR3: CASSGVTGYEKLFF
DNA: TGTGCCAGCAGTGGGGTGACAGGGTACGAAAAACTGTTTTTT

D: NA
size: NA
V: TRBV30
J: TRBJ1-1
CDR3: CAWIPGAFEAFF
DNA: TGTGCCTGGATTCCCGGGGCGTTTGAAGCTTTCTTT

D: NA
size: NA
V: TRBV28
J: TRBJ1-2
CDR3: CASSLDSLYGYTF
DNA: TGTGCCAGCAGTTTAGACTCCCTCTATGGCTACACCTTC

D: TRBD2
size: NA
V: TRBV10-1
J: TRBJ2-5
CDR3: CASSRSGDQETQYF
DNA: TGCGCCAGCAGTAGGAGCGGGGATCAAGAGACCCAGTACTTC

D: NA
size: few
V: TRBV7-8
J: TRBJ2-1
CDR3: CASSLGGRGMGEQFF
DNA: TGTGCCAGCAGCTTAGGCGGCAGGGGAATGGGTGAGCAGTTCTTC

D: TRBD2
size: few
V: TRBV13
J: TRBJ2-7
CDR3: CASSLGLAGGPGGYEQYF
DNA: TGTGCCAGCAGCTTAGGTCTAGCGGGAGGGCCGGGGGGCTACGAGCAGTACTTC

D: TRBD1
size: NA
V: TRBV2
J: TRBJ1-1
CDR3: CASGSTGGGTEAFF
DNA: TGTGCCAGCGGTTCGACAGGGGGAGGCACTGAAGCTTTCTTT

D: TRBD2
size: NA
V: TRBV7-3
J: TRBJ2-1
CDR3: CASSLGLAGAAEQFF
DNA: TGTGCCAGCAGCTTGGGACTAGCGGGGGCAGCTGAGCAGTTCTTC

D: NA
size: NA
V: TRBV18
J: TRBJ2-6
CDR3: CASSPFRDTGANVLTF
DNA: TGTGCCAGCTCACCATTCAGGGATACAGGGGCCAACGTCCTGACTTTC

D: TRBD1
size: NA
V: TRBV11-2
J: TRBJ2-1
CDR3: CASEGQANEQFF
DNA: TGTGCCAGCGAGGGACAGGCAAATGAGCAGTTCTTC

D: NA
size: NA
V: TRBV11-3
J: TRBJ2-1
CDR3: CASSLDGVRNEQFF
DNA: TGTGCCAGCAGCTTAGACGGGGTGCGCAATGAGCAGTTCTTC

D: NA
size: NA
V: TRBV25-1
J: TRBJ1-4
CDR3: CASSDHQTTNEKLFF
DNA: TGTGCCAGCAGTGATCACCAGACAACTAATGAAAAACTGTTTTTT

D: NA
size: NA
V: TRBV5-6
J: TRBJ1-5
CDR3: CASSPSGAPNQPQHF
DNA: TGTGCCAGCAGCCCTTCGGGGGCCCCCAATCAGCCCCAGCATTTT

D: NA
size: NA
V: TRBV2
J: TRBJ1-4
CDR3: CASSQGSSEKLFF
DNA: TGTGCCAGCAGTCAGGGGTCAAGTGAAAAACTGTTTTTT

D: NA
size: NA
V: TRBV5-1
J: TRBJ1-3
CDR3: CASSLEGNSGNTIYF
DNA: TGCGCCAGCAGCTTGGAGGGGAACTCTGGAAACACCATATATTTT

D: NA
size: NA
V: TRBV6-1
J: TRBJ2-2
CDR3: CASSETRGTGELFF
DNA: TGTGCCAGCAGTGAAACGAGGGGAACCGGGGAGCTGTTTTTT

D: NA
size: NA
V: TRBV29-1
J: TRBJ1-2
CDR3: CSVLGADYGYTF
DNA: TGCAGCGTTCTGGGGGCAGACTATGGCTACACCTTC

D: NA
size: once
V: TRBV5-1
J: TRBJ1-2
CDR3: CASSLGDTNYGYTF
DNA: TGCGCCAGCAGTCTGGGGGATACTAACTATGGCTACACCTTC

D: NA
size: NA
V: TRBV7-2
J: TRBJ1-5
CDR3: CASSLDGGASQPQHF
DNA: TGTGCCAGCAGCTTAGATGGGGGGGCCAGTCAGCCCCAGCATTTT

D: NA
size: NA
V: TRBV5-6
J: TRBJ2-2
CDR3: CASSLMEGIGELFF
DNA: TGTGCCAGCAGCTTGATGGAGGGGATCGGGGAGCTGTTTTTT

D: TRBD1
size: NA
V: TRBV14
J: TRBJ2-3
CDR3: CASSLSRGRTDTQYF
DNA: TGTGCCAGCAGCCTAAGCAGGGGGCGCACAGATACGCAGTATTTT

D: NA
size: NA
V: TRBV7-9
J: TRBJ2-3
CDR3: CASSLSFGSLTDTQYF
DNA: TGTGCCAGCAGCTTATCGTTTGGCAGTTTGACAGATACGCAGTATTTT

D: NA
size: once
V: TRBV7-2
J: TRBJ1-2
CDR3: CASGGYGYTF
DNA: TGTGCCAGCGGGGGCTATGGCTACACCTTC

D: TRBD1
size: NA
V: TRBV7-3
J: TRBJ2-1
CDR3: CASSFDRGEYNEQFF
DNA: TGTGCCAGCAGCTTCGACAGGGGAGAATACAATGAGCAGTTCTTC

D: TRBD1
size: NA
V: TRBV9
J: TRBJ2-7
CDR3: CASSVGGDRAPGEQYF
DNA: TGTGCCAGCAGCGTAGGAGGGGACAGGGCACCCGGCGAGCAGTACTTC

D: TRBD1
size: NA
V: TRBV6-1
J: TRBJ2-2
CDR3: CASSPRTGAGELFF
DNA: TGTGCCAGCAGTCCCCGGACAGGGGCCGGGGAGCTGTTTTTT

D: TRBD1
size: once
V: TRBV6-1
J: TRBJ1-4
CDR3: CASRGTGFEKLFF
DNA: TGTGCCAGCAGAGGGACAGGGTTTGAAAAACTGTTTTTT

D: NA
size: NA
V: TRBV5-1
J: TRBJ2-5
CDR3: CASGRGLAQETQYF
DNA: TGCGCCAGCGGCCGAGGACTGGCTCAAGAGACCCAGTACTTC

D: NA
size: few
V: TRBV27
J: TRBJ1-2
CDR3: CASSNSQERYTF
DNA: TGTGCCAGCAGTAACTCACAGGAACGCTACACCTTC

D: NA
size: once
V: TRBV30
J: TRBJ2-7
CDR3: CAWSLGPYEQYF
DNA: TGTGCCTGGAGTTTAGGGCCCTACGAGCAGTACTTC

D: NA
size: NA
V: TRBV5-6
J: TRBJ1-1
CDR3: CASSPQGEGKTEAFF
DNA: TGTGCCAGCAGCCCGCAGGGTGAGGGAAAAACTGAAGCTTTCTTT

D: NA
size: NA
V: TRBV6-1
J: TRBJ1-1
CDR3: CASRIITEAFF
DNA: TGTGCCAGCAGGATAATTACTGAAGCTTTCTTT

D: TRBD2
size: NA
V: TRBV5-1
J: TRBJ2-7
CDR3: CASSTSGLADEQYF
DNA: TGCGCCAGCAGCACCTCGGGACTAGCTGACGAGCAGTACTTC

D: TRBD2
size: NA
V: TRBV4-3
J: TRBJ2-3
CDR3: CASSLGTSGGVATQYF
DNA: TGCGCCAGCAGCCTTGGGACTAGCGGGGGGGTAGCTACGCAGTATTTT

D: TRBD1
size: NA
V: TRBV7-2
J: TRBJ1-1
CDR3: CASRSSSDRGNTEAFF
DNA: TGTGCCAGCAGGTCAAGTTCGGACAGGGGGAACACTGAAGCTTTCTTT

D: TRBD1
size: NA
V: TRBV19
J: TRBJ1-2
CDR3: CASSILEGGAGGYTF
DNA: TGTGCCAGTAGTATCCTGGAAGGGGGCGCGGGTGGCTACACCTTC

D: NA
size: once
V: TRBV30
J: TRBJ1-1
CDR3: CAWREPNTRGRPGAFF
DNA: TGTGCCTGGAGGGAACCCAACACACGGGGTCGTCCGGGAGCTTTCTTT